The clone carrying this T cell receptor (beta chain) was seen a handful of times. Its antigen is unidentified. The data were obtained in a study of a mutant IDH1 vaccine in newly diagnosed glioma. Turning to the study itself: Vaccine dosing followed radiotherapy by 4-6 weeks, or accompanied temozolomide cycles. The sex distribution of treated patients was 62.5% male and roughly 38% female, with a mean age of around 40 years. Therapy received beforehand was radiotherapy, temozolomide, or both, with most patients given both.

Notes on the study in general: Apparently, pseudoprogression bore no relation to changes among the top peripheral T cell clonotypes.

Time point reported: week 47, end of study. Every vaccine dose comprised 300 ug of mutant IDH1 20-mer peptide plus topical imiquimod. Data came from immunoSEQ multiplex PCR; TCRdb stores just in-frame clones and leaves some out. Of tens of thousands of clones listed, approximately 79% are singletons. This sample comprised PBMCs, obtained from a glioma patient whose treatment included an IDH1 peptide vaccine. This receptor was taken from a man aged 18 to 35 with glioma. Some clones in this sample may be carry-over from other donors' samples.

CDR3 sequence (DNA): TGTGCCAGCAGCCCTAGCGCCGCGAACACCGGGGAGCTGTTTTTT. Translating it yields CASSPSAANTGELFF. The V call is TRBV6-4, the J call TRBJ2-2; perhaps TRBD2 as D (6 bases). Per the germline V gene, CDR1 is MRHNA and CDR2 is SNTAGT. The CDR3 has 15 residues. Trimming stripped 6 bases from V and 0 bases from J, with 11 bases between.